The rows below give T cell receptor beta chains drawn from one sample of a study of shared clonotypes between healthy human individuals. TCRdb's copy holds only in-frame clones and misses some; the assay was immunoSEQ multiplex PCR. The sample holds roughly 2.1 million clones, just over 90% seen once. Input material: naive CD8+ T cells from PBMCs. Receptors were obtained from a man aged 18-30 years in good health. Some clones in this sample may be carry-over from other donors' samples. Both conserved end residues are part of each CDR3. A D gene is named only where the DNA matches it firmly. Clone size appears in some rows only: once, few, many, or a class for an expanded clone.

d_call clone_size j_call v_call cdr3_nt cdr3_aa
- - TRBJ2-1 TRBV19 TGTGCCAGTAGTATAATTCTGGACGGGAGCCCCCCGAGCTCCTACAATGAGCAGTTCTTC CASSIILDGSPPSSYNEQFF
- once TRBJ2-3 TRBV15 TGTGCCACCAGCAGAGACGGTTCTAGCACAGATACGCAGTATTTT CATSRDGSSTDTQYF
- - TRBJ2-4 TRBV7-9 TGTGCCAGCAGCTTTGCAGGGCAATTGGAAAACATTCAGTACTTC CASSFAGQLENIQYF
- - TRBJ2-3 TRBV29-1 TGCAGCGCCGAAGATCTCCCAGTTACGCAGTATTTT CSAEDLPVTQYF
- - TRBJ2-5 TRBV9 TGTGCCAGCAGCGTAGCCTTGGGGGAGACCCAGTACTTC CASSVALGETQYF
TRBD1 once TRBJ1-2 TRBV28 TGTGCCAGCAGTCCCTTAATAGAGGGACAGGACTATGGCTACACCTTC CASSPLIEGQDYGYTF
- - TRBJ2-7 TRBV4-1 TGCGCCAGCAGCCATGTGGGCGGAAGCTACGAGCAGTACTTC CASSHVGGSYEQYF
TRBD1 - TRBJ1-4 TRBV5-1 TGCGCCAGCAGCCGAGGGGGCGCCTTTAATGAAAAACTGTTTTTT CASSRGGAFNEKLFF
- - TRBJ1-3 TRBV2 TGTGCCAGCAGTGAAATTATATACTCTGGAAACACCATATATTTT CASSEIIYSGNTIYF
TRBD2 - TRBJ2-1 TRBV4-1 TGCGCCAGCAGCCAAGTAGCGGGAGGGCTCAATGAGCAGTTCTTC CASSQVAGGLNEQFF
TRBD1 - TRBJ2-7 TRBV6-5 TGTGCCAGCAGGGGGGACAGCCGGAACTCCTACGAGCAGTACTTC CASRGDSRNSYEQYF
- - TRBJ2-1 TRBV9 TGTGCCAGCAGCGGATCCGGAGGGCAGGGCCCTTTTAATGAGCAGTTCTTC CASSGSGGQGPFNEQFF
- - TRBJ2-7 TRBV5-1 TGCGCCAGCAGCTACCAGGAGAGCTACGAGCAGTACTTC CASSYQESYEQYF
- - TRBJ2-2 TRBV29-1 TGCAGCGTGGTTCGGGACACCGGGGAGCTGTTTTTT CSVVRDTGELFF
TRBD1 - TRBJ1-4 TRBV28 TGTGCCAGCAGTCCCGGACAGGGTCTGTTAAATGAAAAACTGTTTTTT CASSPGQGLLNEKLFF
TRBD1 once TRBJ1-5 TRBV28 TGTGCCAGCAGTGGAGCTGGACAGGGGAATCAGCCCCAGCATTTT CASSGAGQGNQPQHF
- - TRBJ1-1 TRBV27 TGTGCCAGCAGTTGGGGAGGAGGGGGAACTGAAGCTTTCTTT CASSWGGGGTEAFF
- - TRBJ1-1 TRBV27 TGTGCCAGCAGTTGGGGGCGCAGGGACACTGAAGCTTTCTTT CASSWGRRDTEAFF
- - TRBJ2-1 TRBV28 TGTGCCAGCAGTGTCGGGAGCGGATACTCCTACAATGAGCAGTTCTTC CASSVGSGYSYNEQFF
- - TRBJ1-2 TRBV13 TGTGCCAGCAGCTTGGGGCTCGCCCCCGTGCCAAACTATGGCTACACCTTC CASSLGLAPVPNYGYTF
- - TRBJ1-5 TRBV9 TGTGCCAGCAGCGCCGGGGGGGGCAATCAGCCCCAGCATTTT CASSAGGGNQPQHF
- - TRBJ2-1 TRBV9 TGTGCCAGCAGCGTAGAAGTGTTTGAGGATGAGCAGTTCTTC CASSVEVFEDEQFF
TRBD1 - TRBJ2-2 TRBV4-2 TGTGCCAGCAGCCAAGATCGAGGGACAGGGCCTTTTGGGGAGCTGTTTTTT CASSQDRGTGPFGELFF
TRBD1 - TRBJ2-7 TRBV9 TGTGCCAGCAGTGCCGGGACAGGACCATACGAGCAGTACTTC CASSAGTGPYEQYF
- few TRBJ1-1 TRBV7-9 TGTGCCAGCAGCTTCGGCCCTGAAGCTTTCTTT CASSFGPEAFF
TRBD1 - TRBJ2-2 TRBV14 TGTGCCAGCAGCCAAGGGACAGGGAGGACCGGGGAGCTGTTTTTT CASSQGTGRTGELFF
- - TRBJ2-1 TRBV7-9 TGTGCCAGCAGCCCGAGACCTAGCGCCGCCTACAATGAGCAGTTCTTC CASSPRPSAAYNEQFF
- - TRBJ1-1 TRBV28 TGTGCCAGCAGTTTCTACAACACTGAAGCTTTCTTT CASSFYNTEAFF
- - TRBJ1-2 TRBV19 TGTGCCAGTAACGAGGGTTTTTGGTATGGCTACACCTTC CASNEGFWYGYTF
- - TRBJ1-1 TRBV27 TGTGCCAGCAGTTTATTAGGGGTTGGCACTGAAGCTTTCTTT CASSLLGVGTEAFF
- - TRBJ1-1 TRBV7-9 TGTGCCAGCAGCCCCGCAGGGAACACTGAAGCTTTCTTT CASSPAGNTEAFF
TRBD2 - TRBJ2-7 TRBV29-1 TGCAGCGTTGAGGCGGGAGGGCGGGGTGAGCAGTACTTC CSVEAGGRGEQYF
- - TRBJ2-7 TRBV6-5 TGTGCCAGCAGTTACCGTGGAGGGCTCTCCTACGAGCAGTACTTC CASSYRGGLSYEQYF
TRBD1 - TRBJ2-5 TRBV27 TGTGCCAGCAGTTTACTGCCGGGACAGGGTAACGAGGGGATCCCGCCGGAGACCCAGTACTTC CASSLLPGQGNEGIPPETQYF
- - TRBJ1-5 TRBV5-1 TGCGCCAGCAGCTTGGAGGGGAGACAGCCCCAGCATTTT CASSLEGRQPQHF
- - TRBJ1-2 TRBV7-9 TGTGCCAGCAGCTTCCCGGGGAAGGGATACACCTTC CASSFPGKGYTF
- - TRBJ1-5 TRBV30 TGTGCCTGGAGTGTGGGGCAGGACAATCAGCCCCAGCATTTT CAWSVGQDNQPQHF
- - TRBJ2-3 TRBV9 TGTGCCAGCAGCGTAGGATTCCGGTCTGATACGCAGTATTTT CASSVGFRSDTQYF
- - TRBJ2-7 TRBV7-3 TGTGCCAGCAGCTTAGAAAACCTAGTTGGCGAGCAGTACTTC CASSLENLVGEQYF
TRBD1 - TRBJ1-2 TRBV6-4 TGTGCCAGCAGCGATACCGGGACAGTCTACACCTTC CASSDTGTVYTF
- - TRBJ2-7 TRBV29-1 TGCAGCGTCCAAGGTACTTACGAGCAGTACTTC CSVQGTYEQYF
- - TRBJ2-7 TRBV2 TGTGCCAGCAGTGAGCCCTCAGTCGAGCAGTACTTC CASSEPSVEQYF
- - TRBJ1-1 TRBV4-3 TGCGCCAGCAGCCAAGATTCGACGGGGATCGGAACTGAAGCTTTCTTT CASSQDSTGIGTEAFF
TRBD2 once TRBJ2-1 TRBV27 TGTGCCAGCAGTTGGGCTAGCGGGACCGATGAGCAGTTCTTC CASSWASGTDEQFF
TRBD1 - TRBJ1-5 TRBV5-6 TGTGCCAGCAGCCCCGGGACAGGGAATCAGCCCCAGCATTTT CASSPGTGNQPQHF
- - TRBJ2-3 TRBV6-5 TGTGCCAGCAGTTACTCCTTCCGGGCTAGTACAGATACGCAGTATTTT CASSYSFRASTDTQYF